In this sample, the clone carrying this T cell receptor (beta chain) turned up a few times. The antigen is unknown. Every participating donor gave one draw, a heparinised blood sample averaging roughly 0.12 L. Stem cell-like memory, regulatory, central memory and naive CD4+ cells were sorted via CD45RO/CCR7/CD25/CD127/CD95/CD27. These data originate in a study of beta chain features in type 1 diabetes. Whole-study results and caveats: For patients, the naive, central memory and Treg TCRB repertoires appeared more alike than for healthy donors.

Investigators reverse transcribed all isolated RNA, so they sequenced expressed TCRB transcripts. Approximately 3.6 million reads per sample were averaged for naive, central memory and regulatory samples. The protocol was immunoSEQ multiplex PCR, while the TCRdb copy is restricted to in-frame clones and leaves out a portion. The table includes 150,000 to 200,000 clones, about 13% detected once. This TCR was sampled from a woman in her late teens or twenties in good health. Sequenced: central memory CD4+ T cells from blood.

The CDR3 reads CASSLIQTGRREQYF. Here the CDR3 DNA reads TGTGCCAGCAGTTTAATTCAGACAGGGAGGCGGGAGCAGTACTTC. The chain employs TRBV27 and TRBJ2-7, with D possibly TRBD1 on 7 matching bases. The V gene lost 2 bases and the J gene lost 7 bases, with 18 bases spanning the gap. This CDR3 contains 15 residues. Germline V CDR1 and CDR2: MNHEY, SMNVEV (reference sequence).